The rows below give T cell receptor beta chains drawn from one sample of a study of regulatory T cells in long-lasting Graves disease. Using its own MiXCR run on the multiplex PCR reads, TCRdb lists one record per CDR3 protein. The sample carries about 400,000 distinct CDR3 sequences, about 15% recorded once. These data are also associated with another study on T cells in Graves' hyperthyroidism and ophthalmopathy.

Sequences were derived from peripheral blood mononuclear cells (PBMCs), sampled at new diagnosis, from a patient treated with antithyroid drugs. Every receptor here comes from a woman aged 40 to 50 with Graves disease. Each CDR3 is given with its conserved first and last residue. The order of the fields is D gene, V gene, clone size, J gene, CDR3 protein, CDR3 DNA. A D gene is named only where the DNA matches it firmly. Clone size is given for some rows only: seen once, a few or many times, or a class if the clone is expanded.

D: NA; V: TRBV3-1; size: many; J: TRBJ2-3; CDR3: CASSQDPASERNPSTDTQYF; DNA: TGTGCCAGCAGCCAAGATCCTGCTAGCGAACGAAACCCTAGCACAGATACGCAGTATTTT
D: NA; V: TRBV12-3/TRBV12-4; size: many; J: TRBJ2-4; CDR3: CASSEEGVASNIQYF; DNA: TGTGCCAGCAGTGAAGAGGGGGTCGCTTCGAACATTCAGTACTTC
D: NA; V: TRBV4-1; size: NA; J: TRBJ2-2; CDR3: CASSQGSHANTGELFF; DNA: TGCGCCAGCAGCCAAGGCAGTCACGCGAACACCGGGGAGCTGTTTTTT
D: NA; V: TRBV7-6; size: few; J: TRBJ2-5; CDR3: CARSLGSGAAGLIETQYF; DNA: TGTGCCCGCAGCTTAGGGTCTGGGGCGGCGGGACTGATAGAGACCCAGTACTTC
D: NA; V: TRBV12-3/TRBV12-4; size: NA; J: TRBJ1-1; CDR3: CASGEHLNTEAFF; DNA: TGTGCCAGCGGAGAACACCTGAACACTGAAGCTTTCTTT
D: TRBD2; V: TRBV30; size: few; J: TRBJ2-2; CDR3: CAWSGAGGPYLGDTGELFF; DNA: TGTGCCTGGAGCGGAGCGGGAGGGCCTTATTTGGGGGACACCGGGGAGCTGTTTTTT
D: TRBD2; V: TRBV20-1; size: NA; J: TRBJ2-5; CDR3: CSASVAGETQYF; DNA: TGCAGTGCTAGCGTAGCGGGAGAGACCCAGTACTTC
D: NA; V: TRBV30; size: NA; J: TRBJ1-4; CDR3: CAWMRDQGEKLFF; DNA: TGTGCCTGGATGAGGGACCAGGGTGAAAAACTGTTTTTT
D: TRBD2; V: TRBV28; size: many; J: TRBJ2-2; CDR3: CASSLWGGTANTGELFF; DNA: TGTGCCAGCAGTCTATGGGGGGGAACCGCGAACACCGGGGAGCTGTTTTTT
D: NA; V: TRBV2; size: many; J: TRBJ2-7; CDR3: CASHRGKTGTPYEQYF; DNA: TGTGCCAGCCATCGGGGGAAGACAGGGACACCTTACGAGCAGTACTTC
D: NA; V: TRBV4-1; size: NA; J: TRBJ2-1; CDR3: CASSQDGAEYNEQFF; DNA: TGCGCCAGCAGCCAAGATGGCGCAGAATACAATGAGCAGTTCTTC
D: TRBD1; V: TRBV28; size: many; J: TRBJ1-5; CDR3: CASNLPGQAYSNQPQHF; DNA: TGTGCCAGCAACCTGCCGGGACAGGCTTATAGCAATCAGCCCCAGCATTTT
D: NA; V: TRBV9; size: many; J: TRBJ1-5; CDR3: CASSVGTDDNQPQHF; DNA: TGTGCCAGCAGCGTAGGGACAGATGACAATCAGCCCCAGCATTTT
D: TRBD2; V: TRBV4-2; size: NA; J: TRBJ2-7; CDR3: CASSQDLTSPAKGYEQYF; DNA: TGTGCCAGCAGCCAAGATCTGACTAGCCCAGCTAAGGGCTACGAGCAGTACTTC
D: NA; V: TRBV28; size: NA; J: TRBJ1-2; CDR3: CASSPLVRPFNYGYTF; DNA: TGTGCCAGCAGCCCCCTCGTGAGGCCCTTTAACTATGGCTACACCTTC
D: TRBD2; V: TRBV7-3; size: few; J: TRBJ2-1; CDR3: CASSLGFLLAGGILSEQFF; DNA: TGTGCCAGCAGCTTAGGTTTTCTACTAGCGGGAGGGATATTATCTGAGCAGTTCTTC
D: TRBD1; V: TRBV15; size: NA; J: TRBJ2-7; CDR3: CATSRALGTGSYEQYF; DNA: TGTGCCACCAGCAGAGCTCTCGGGACAGGGAGTTACGAGCAGTACTTC
D: NA; V: TRBV7-8; size: many; J: TRBJ2-7; CDR3: CASSLEGPSREQYF; DNA: TGTGCCAGCAGCTTAGAGGGCCCCTCTCGTGAGCAGTACTTC
D: TRBD2; V: TRBV12-3/TRBV12-4; size: NA; J: TRBJ2-1; CDR3: CASNFDTGASGKVSYNEQFF; DNA: TGTGCCAGCAATTTCGACACTGGGGCTAGCGGGAAAGTCTCCTACAATGAGCAGTTCTTC
D: NA; V: TRBV29-1; size: many; J: TRBJ2-1; CDR3: CSGRLDNEQFF; DNA: TGCAGCGGACGACTAGATAATGAGCAGTTCTTC
D: TRBD1; V: TRBV19; size: many; J: TRBJ2-5; CDR3: CASSARGHETQYF; DNA: TGTGCCAGTAGTGCCAGGGGGCATGAGACCCAGTACTTC
D: TRBD1; V: TRBV6-1; size: many; J: TRBJ2-6; CDR3: CASSADRGLSGANVLTF; DNA: TGTGCCAGCAGTGCGGACAGGGGCCTCTCTGGGGCCAACGTCCTGACTTTC
D: TRBD2; V: TRBV10-3; size: NA; J: TRBJ2-3; CDR3: CASCGTSGSAFCTDTQYF; DNA: TGTGCCAGCTGCGGGACTAGCGGTTCCGCTTTCTGCACAGATACGCAGTATTTT
D: NA; V: TRBV4-1; size: NA; J: TRBJ2-3; CDR3: CASSRGPRTSTDTQYF; DNA: TGCGCCAGCAGCCGTGGCCCCAGAACCAGCACAGATACGCAGTATTTT
D: NA; V: TRBV3-1; size: many; J: TRBJ1-2; CDR3: CASSQASRYGYTF; DNA: TGTGCCAGCAGCCAAGCGTCACGCTATGGCTACACCTTC
D: TRBD2; V: TRBV4-3; size: NA; J: TRBJ2-3; CDR3: CASSQDQVGLAGLAQYF; DNA: TGCGCCAGCAGCCAAGATCAGGTTGGACTAGCGGGATTGGCGCAGTATTTT
D: NA; V: TRBV27; size: many; J: TRBJ2-1; CDR3: CASSPRYGDYNEQFF; DNA: TGTGCCAGCAGTCCAAGGTACGGGGATTACAATGAGCAGTTCTTC
D: TRBD1; V: TRBV27; size: few; J: TRBJ1-2; CDR3: CASSLRGTGTYGYTF; DNA: TGTGCCAGCAGTCTTCGGGGGACAGGGACCTATGGCTACACCTTC
D: NA; V: TRBV19; size: NA; J: TRBJ1-2; CDR3: CASSIARGHYGYTF; DNA: TGTGCCAGTAGTATAGCTCGCGGACATTATGGCTACACCTTC
D: NA; V: TRBV11-2; size: many; J: TRBJ2-7; CDR3: CASSFGVGSEQYF; DNA: TGTGCCAGCAGCTTTGGGGTGGGAAGCGAGCAGTACTTC
D: NA; V: TRBV5-5; size: few; J: TRBJ2-2; CDR3: CASSLEAQEGRIGELFF; DNA: TGTGCCAGCAGCTTGGAGGCCCAGGAGGGGAGAATCGGGGAGCTGTTTTTT
D: NA; V: TRBV2; size: many; J: TRBJ2-7; CDR3: CASSVPDYPITSLAYLGYEQYF; DNA: TGTGCCAGCAGTGTACCCGATTATCCAATTACGTCCCTAGCATACTTAGGATACGAGCAGTACTTC